This T cell receptor beta chain appears in the sequencing data of a study of blood T cells in healthy people across ages. Study-level results: TCR beta diversity, measured per million T cells, fell in a roughly linear way with age.

Combining a sample-barcoded 5' primer with a J-beta primer mix, a second PCR ran for 7 to 11 cycles. TCRdb redid the calling of the 5' RACE reads with MiXCR, one entry per CDR3 protein. The sample lists approximately 1.5 million distinct CDR3 sequences, 35% to 45% seen once, with roughly 3.7% in the top ten. The CDR3 consists of 14 residues. Germline V lookup: CDR1 SGHTA, CDR2 FQGNSA. The V end lost 7 bases, the J end lost 7 bases, and 17 bases lay between the germline ends. Note on this clonotype: The antigen is not known.

V and J are TRBV7-2 and TRBJ1-5; a possible D gene is TRBD1 (6 bases). The sample comprised blood. The clonotype was recovered from a woman in her late teens or twenties in good health. The CDR3: CTSKARGADQPQHF. CDR3 nucleotide sequence: TGTACCAGCAAAGCGCGGGGGGCGGACCAGCCCCAGCATTTT.